Listed here is a single TCR beta chain. Sequenced by immunoSEQ multiplex PCR; TCRdb stores in-frame clones only, minus some. Here the sample spans fewer than 100,000 clones, roughly 83% being singletons. The entry originates in a study of graft-versus-host responses after intestinal transplantation. As for the study in general: After anti-thymocyte globulin induction, recipients took tacrolimus and steroids for three to four years.

There are 14 residues in the CDR3. V was shortened by 1 base and J by 8 bases, with 12 bases between the two germline ends. From germline, CDR1 is MGHRA and CDR2 YSYEKL. This TCR came from a human patient who received an intestinal transplant, so some T cells may come from the graft donor. The rearrangement links TRBV4-1 to TRBJ1-5; D ambiguous. Sequencing used PBMCs, obtained 255 days after intestinal transplant. For the CDR3, the DNA is TGCGCCAGCAGCCAAGGGGTCAACGTGGAGCCCCAGCATTTT. It codes for CASSQGVNVEPQHF.